These T cell receptor beta chains were read from a single sample in a study of blood T cell repertoires in COVID-19. The data were produced by immunoSEQ multiplex PCR, yet TCRdb's version contains in-frame clones alone and is incomplete. The sample holds 250,000 to 300,000 clones, around 83% seen once. Source material: PBMCs or T cells enriched from blood (not recorded which). These receptors originate from a woman in her 50s who had been exposed to COVID-19. Each CDR3 is given with its conserved first and last residue. A D gene is named only where the DNA matches it firmly. For some rows the clone size is stated as once, few or many, or as a class when expanded; others skip it.

TRBJ1-4 - - TRBV10-3 CAISESLEGKLFF TGTGCCATCAGTGAGTCCCTCGAGGGAAAACTGTTTTTT
TRBJ1-2 - - TRBV6-1 CASSEYASSYGYTF TGTGCCAGCAGTGAGTACGCCTCGAGCTATGGCTACACCTTC
TRBJ1-6 - - TRBV27 CASSFISRVGGSPLHF TGTGCCAGCAGTTTCATCAGCAGGGTCGGGGGTTCACCCCTCCACTTT
TRBJ2-3 - TRBD1 TRBV7-9 CASSKDRGGTDTQYF TGTGCCAGCAGCAAGGACAGGGGAGGCACAGATACGCAGTATTTT
TRBJ2-4 few TRBD2 TRBV28 CASSRFGLAGGRNIQYF TGTGCCAGCAGTAGATTTGGACTAGCGGGGGGGCGGAACATTCAGTACTTC
TRBJ1-1 - - TRBV6-5 CASSATGMSEAFF TGTGCCAGCAGCGCCACCGGGATGAGTGAAGCTTTCTTT
TRBJ1-2 - - TRBV12-3/TRBV12-4 CASGTAYGYTF TGTGCCAGCGGCACAGCCTATGGCTACACCTTC
TRBJ1-5 - - TRBV6-2/TRBV6-3 CASSLDTIYQPQHF TGTGCCAGCAGCCTGGACACCATCTATCAGCCCCAGCATTTT
TRBJ2-6 - - TRBV14 CASSRRGASGANVLTF TGTGCCAGCAGCCGCCGGGGGGCCTCTGGGGCCAACGTCCTGACTTTC
TRBJ1-4 once - TRBV7-9 CASSLGSRATNEKLFF TGTGCCAGCAGCTTAGGGTCCCGGGCAACTAATGAAAAACTGTTTTTT
TRBJ2-2 - - TRBV7-2 CASSLSMSNTGELFF TGTGCCAGCAGCTTAAGCATGTCGAACACCGGGGAGCTGTTTTTT
TRBJ2-2 - - TRBV27 CASSLNGNTGELFF TGTGCCAGCAGTTTAAACGGGAACACCGGGGAGCTGTTTTTT
TRBJ1-1 - - TRBV19 CASSPSRGAEAFF TGTGCCAGTAGTCCGAGCAGGGGCGCTGAAGCTTTCTTT
TRBJ1-1 - - TRBV7-3 CASSLSPGDTEAFF TGTGCCAGCAGCCTCAGTCCGGGGGACACTGAAGCTTTCTTT
TRBJ2-2 - - TRBV18 CASYTWRGNTGELFF TGTGCCAGCTATACTTGGCGAGGGAACACCGGGGAGCTGTTTTTT
TRBJ2-2 - TRBD1 TRBV18 CASSSEATGGTGELFF TGTGCCAGCTCATCAGAGGCAACAGGGGGAACCGGGGAGCTGTTTTTT
TRBJ1-5 - TRBD1 TRBV10-2 CASSEPDRGNQPQHF TGCGCCAGCAGTGAGCCCGACAGGGGGAATCAGCCCCAGCATTTT
TRBJ1-5 - - TRBV19 CASSTRGAGQPQHF TGTGCCAGTAGTACCCGGGGGGCAGGCCAGCCCCAGCATTTT
TRBJ1-1 - - TRBV11-1 CASSLYKGRSTEAFF TGTGCCAGCAGCTTATACAAGGGGAGGAGTACTGAAGCTTTCTTT
TRBJ1-3 - - TRBV10-2 CASSEQGGNTIYF TGCGCCAGCAGTGAACAGGGAGGAAACACCATATATTTT
TRBJ1-1 - TRBD1 TRBV9 CASSVAQGAEAFF TGTGCCAGCAGCGTAGCGCAGGGGGCTGAAGCTTTCTTT
TRBJ1-2 few TRBD1 TRBV7-9 CASGTGDYGYTF TGTGCCAGCGGGACAGGTGACTATGGCTACACCTTC